Here is one TCR beta chain with its context. Seattle patients were enrolled during active infection and followed longitudinally. These data come from a study of blood T cell repertoires in COVID-19. Study summary: Collection of acute and convalescent COVID-19 samples took place in the United States, Italy and Spain.

Germline CDR1 reads SEHNR; CDR2 reads FQNEAQ (reference sequence). Trimming left V 5 bases short and J 9 bases short, with 17 bases between. This CDR3 is built from 13 residues. Assay: immunoSEQ multiplex PCR; the TCRdb copy retains only in-frame clones and omits some. The sample yields 160,000 or so clones, 87% seen once. The sequence was collected from a woman aged 70 to 79 with COVID-19, enrolled during active disease. Sequencing was done on a sample of peripheral blood. The chain couples TRBV7-9 to TRBJ2-7; TRBD1 is a possible D gene (6 bases). CDR3 protein: CASSDLRGSRQYF. As DNA, the CDR3 is TGTGCCAGCAGCGATCTCAGGGGATCGCGGCAGTACTTC.